Sequencing of this TCR beta chain was carried out in a study of blood T cell repertoires in COVID-19. Across the whole study: T cells, B-cell-depleted T cells, or PBMCs supplied cDNA or gDNA.

Trimming removed 8 bases from V and 1 base from J; junction bases left unmatched: 9. The germline V gene encodes CDR1 MNHEY and CDR2 SMNVEV (reference sequence). CDR3 length: 15 amino acids. Participants came from some 23 US areas, aged roughly 18 to 95 years. Participant-given clinical history determined each cohort assignment. How the authors handled the data: Nucleated cell counts were estimated from reference gene primer amplification. Sequencing used immunoSEQ multiplex PCR; TCRdb keeps in-frame clones, though not all of them. The V and J calls and clone size come from that table; D and trimming were worked out from the DNA. Of approximately 250,000 clones detected, around 90% appear once; the ten largest clones hold approximately 1%.

The TCR was taken from a young woman who had recovered from COVID-19. The sample comprised PBMCs or T cells enriched from blood (not recorded which). This rearrangement joins TRBV27 to TRBJ2-7; 9 bases line up with TRBD1. Here the CDR3 reads CASGLPGQGSYEQYF. In nucleotides, the CDR3 is TGTGCCAGCGGCTTACCGGGACAGGGTTCCTACGAGCAGTACTTC.